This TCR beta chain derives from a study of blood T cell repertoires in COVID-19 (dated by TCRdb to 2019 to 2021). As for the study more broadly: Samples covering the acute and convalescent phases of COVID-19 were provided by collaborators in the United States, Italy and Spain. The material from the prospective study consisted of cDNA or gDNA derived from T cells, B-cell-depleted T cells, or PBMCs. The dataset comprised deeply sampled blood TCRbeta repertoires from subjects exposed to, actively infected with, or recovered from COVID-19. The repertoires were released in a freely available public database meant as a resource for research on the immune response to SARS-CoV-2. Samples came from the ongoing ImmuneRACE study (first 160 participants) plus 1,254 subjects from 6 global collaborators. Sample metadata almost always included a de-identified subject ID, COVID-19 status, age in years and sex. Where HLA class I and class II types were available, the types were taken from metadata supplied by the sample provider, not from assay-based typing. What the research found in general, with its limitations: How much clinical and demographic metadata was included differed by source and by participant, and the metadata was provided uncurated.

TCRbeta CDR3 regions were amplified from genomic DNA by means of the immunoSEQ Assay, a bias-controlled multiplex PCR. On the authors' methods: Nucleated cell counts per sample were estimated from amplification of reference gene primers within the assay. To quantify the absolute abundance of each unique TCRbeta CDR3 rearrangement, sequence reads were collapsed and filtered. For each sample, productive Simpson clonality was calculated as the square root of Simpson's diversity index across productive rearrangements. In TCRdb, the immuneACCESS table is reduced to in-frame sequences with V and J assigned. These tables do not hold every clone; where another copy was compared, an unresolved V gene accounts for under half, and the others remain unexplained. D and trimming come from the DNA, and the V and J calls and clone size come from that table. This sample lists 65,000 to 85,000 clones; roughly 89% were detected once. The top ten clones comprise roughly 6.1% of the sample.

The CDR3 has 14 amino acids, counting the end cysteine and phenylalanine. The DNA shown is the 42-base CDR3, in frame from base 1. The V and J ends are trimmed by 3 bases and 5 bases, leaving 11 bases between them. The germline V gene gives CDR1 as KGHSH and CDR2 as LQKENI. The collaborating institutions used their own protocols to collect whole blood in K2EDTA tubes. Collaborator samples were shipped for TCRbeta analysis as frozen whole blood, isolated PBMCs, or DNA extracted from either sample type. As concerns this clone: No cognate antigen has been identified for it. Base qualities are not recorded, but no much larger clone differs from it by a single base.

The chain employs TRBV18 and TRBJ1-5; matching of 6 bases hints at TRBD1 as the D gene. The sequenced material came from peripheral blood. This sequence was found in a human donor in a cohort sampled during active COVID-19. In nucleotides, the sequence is TGTGCCAGCTCACCTCGGGAGGGGGATCAGCCCCAGCATTTT. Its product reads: CASSPREGDQPQHF. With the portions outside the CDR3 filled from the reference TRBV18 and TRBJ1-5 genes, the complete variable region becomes NAGVMQNPRHLVRRRGQEARLRCSPMKGHSHVYWYRQLPEEGLKFMVYLQKENIIDESGMPKERFSAEFPKEGPSILRIQQVVRGDSAAYFCASSPREGDQPQHFGDGTRLSIL.